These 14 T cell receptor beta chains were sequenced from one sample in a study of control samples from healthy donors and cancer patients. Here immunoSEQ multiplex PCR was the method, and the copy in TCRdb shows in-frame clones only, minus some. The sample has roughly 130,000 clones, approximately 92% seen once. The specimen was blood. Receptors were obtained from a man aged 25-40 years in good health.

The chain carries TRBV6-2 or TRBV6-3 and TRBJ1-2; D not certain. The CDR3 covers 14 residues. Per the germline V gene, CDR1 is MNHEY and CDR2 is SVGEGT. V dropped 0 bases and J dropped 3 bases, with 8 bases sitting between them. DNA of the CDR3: TGTGCCAGCAGTTACTCAAGGGCCCACTATGGCTACACCTTC. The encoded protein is CASSYSRAHYGYTF.

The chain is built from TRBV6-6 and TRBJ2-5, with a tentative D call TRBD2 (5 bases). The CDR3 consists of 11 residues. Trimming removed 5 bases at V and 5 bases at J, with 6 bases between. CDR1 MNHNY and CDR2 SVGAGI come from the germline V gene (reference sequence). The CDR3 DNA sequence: TGTGCCAGCAGTATAGCGGAGACCCAGTACTTC. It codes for CASSIAETQYF.

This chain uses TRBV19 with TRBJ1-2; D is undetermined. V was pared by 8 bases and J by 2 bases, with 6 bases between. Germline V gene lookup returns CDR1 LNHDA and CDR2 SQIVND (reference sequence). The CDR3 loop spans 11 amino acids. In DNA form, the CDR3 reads TGTGCCAGTCGCAAAAACTATGGCTACACCTTC. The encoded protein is CASRKNYGYTF.

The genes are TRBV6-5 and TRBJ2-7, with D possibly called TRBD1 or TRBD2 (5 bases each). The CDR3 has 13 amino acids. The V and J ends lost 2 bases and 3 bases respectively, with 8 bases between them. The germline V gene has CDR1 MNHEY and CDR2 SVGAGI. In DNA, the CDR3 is TGTGCCAGCAGTTACGGGACGAGCTACGAGCAGTACTTC. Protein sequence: CASSYGTSYEQYF.

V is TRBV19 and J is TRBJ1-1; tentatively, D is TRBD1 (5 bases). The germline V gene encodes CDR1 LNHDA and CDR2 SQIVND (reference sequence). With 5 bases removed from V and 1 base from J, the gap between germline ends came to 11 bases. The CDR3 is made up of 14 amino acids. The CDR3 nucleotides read TGTGCCAGTAGTTACAGGACGCCGAACACTGAAGCTTTCTTT. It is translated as CASSYRTPNTEAFF.

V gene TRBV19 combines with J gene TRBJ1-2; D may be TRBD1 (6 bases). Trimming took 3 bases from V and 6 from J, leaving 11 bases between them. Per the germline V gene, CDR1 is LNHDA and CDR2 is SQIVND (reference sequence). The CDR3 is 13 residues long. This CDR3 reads CASSIGGHDGYTF. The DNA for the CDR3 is TGTGCCAGTAGTATTGGGGGCCACGATGGCTACACCTTC.

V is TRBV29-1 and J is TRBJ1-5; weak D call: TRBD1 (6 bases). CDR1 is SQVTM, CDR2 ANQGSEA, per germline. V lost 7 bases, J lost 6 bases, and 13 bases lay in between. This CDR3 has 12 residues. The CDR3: CSASTGGQPQHF. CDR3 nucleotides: TGCAGCGCTTCGACAGGCGGTCAGCCCCAGCATTTT.

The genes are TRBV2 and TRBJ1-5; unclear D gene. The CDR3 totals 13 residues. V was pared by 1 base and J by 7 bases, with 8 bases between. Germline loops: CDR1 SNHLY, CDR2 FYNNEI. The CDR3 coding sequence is TGTGCCAGCAGTGAAGGTCTAACCCAGCCCCAGCATTTT. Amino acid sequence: CASSEGLTQPQHF.

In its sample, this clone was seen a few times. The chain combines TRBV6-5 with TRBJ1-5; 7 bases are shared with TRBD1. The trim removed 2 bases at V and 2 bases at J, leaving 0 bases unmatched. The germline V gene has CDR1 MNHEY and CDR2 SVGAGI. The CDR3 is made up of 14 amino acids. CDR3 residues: CASSYGTGNQPQHF. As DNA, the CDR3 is TGTGCCAGCAGTTACGGGACAGGCAATCAGCCCCAGCATTTT.

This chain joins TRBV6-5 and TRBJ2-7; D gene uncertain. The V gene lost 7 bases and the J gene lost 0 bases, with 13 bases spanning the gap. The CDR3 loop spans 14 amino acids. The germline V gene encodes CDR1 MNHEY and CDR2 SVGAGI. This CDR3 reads CASKETDASYEQYF. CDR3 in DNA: TGTGCCAGCAAGGAAACGGACGCCTCCTACGAGCAGTACTTC.

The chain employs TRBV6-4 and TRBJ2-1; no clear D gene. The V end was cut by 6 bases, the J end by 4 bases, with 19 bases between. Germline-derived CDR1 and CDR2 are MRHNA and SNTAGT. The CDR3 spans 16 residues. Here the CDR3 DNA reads TGTGCCAGCAGAATGAGATTTGGGCGCCCATACAATGAGCAGTTCTTC. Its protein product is CASRMRFGRPYNEQFF.

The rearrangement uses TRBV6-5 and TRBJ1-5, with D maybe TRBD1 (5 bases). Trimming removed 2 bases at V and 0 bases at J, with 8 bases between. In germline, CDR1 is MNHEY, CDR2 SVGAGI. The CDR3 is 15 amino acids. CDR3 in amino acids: CASSYRGYSNQPQHF. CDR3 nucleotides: TGTGCCAGCAGTTACAGGGGTTATAGCAATCAGCCCCAGCATTTT.

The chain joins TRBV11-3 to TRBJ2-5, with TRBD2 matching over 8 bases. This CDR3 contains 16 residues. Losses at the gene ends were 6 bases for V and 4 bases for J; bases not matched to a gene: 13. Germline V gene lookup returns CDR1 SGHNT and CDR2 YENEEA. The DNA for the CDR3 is TGTGCCAGCAGTCCTCACGCGGGGGGCGAAGGAGAGACCCAGTACTTC. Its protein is CASSPHAGGEGETQYF.

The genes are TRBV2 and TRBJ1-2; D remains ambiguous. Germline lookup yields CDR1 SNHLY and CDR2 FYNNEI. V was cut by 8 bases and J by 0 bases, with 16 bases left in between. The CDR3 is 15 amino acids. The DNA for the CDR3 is TGTGCCAGCTCGTGGAACGTTGGAACTAACTATGGCTACACCTTC. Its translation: CASSWNVGTNYGYTF.